This record concerns one T cell receptor (beta chain) sequence. No antigen is known for it. The entry originates in a study of immune evolution from preneoplasia to lung adenocarcinoma. Study findings and constraints: Top clone frequencies peaked in normal lung, apparently declining through invasive adenocarcinoma.

Sequencing used immunoSEQ multiplex PCR; TCRdb keeps in-frame clones, though not all of them. The data hold around 16,000 clones, with approximately 86% observed a single time. The V gene's germline CDR1 is SGHNT and CDR2 YYREEE (reference sequence). CDR3 length: 14 amino acids. Losses at the gene ends were 1 base for V and 5 bases for J; bases not matched to a gene: 2. Sequences were obtained from FFPE invasive lung adenocarcinoma tissue. The receptor was isolated from a person between 65 and 79 years old with invasive lung adenocarcinoma. The chain couples TRBV5-4 to TRBJ1-5; 8 bases align to TRBD1. The CDR3 nucleotides are TGTGCCAGCAGCTTGCAGGGGGCAGATCAGCCCCAGCATTTT. Its translation is CASSLQGADQPQHF.